The rows below give T cell receptor beta chains drawn from one sample of a study of Graves' ophthalmopathy and Graves' hyperthyroidism. MiXCR, applied by TCRdb to the multiplex PCR reads, yields one record per CDR3 protein. This table has hundreds of thousands of distinct CDR3 sequences, approximately 21% appearing once. Material: peripheral blood. These receptors were collected from a woman aged 18-30 years with stable Graves' hyperthyroidism. The CDR3 runs from the conserved cysteine through the conserved F or W. A D gene is named only where the DNA matches it firmly. For some rows the clone size is stated as once, few or many, or as a class when expanded; others skip it.

abundance	v_gene	d_gene	j_gene	CDR3nt	CDR3aa
many	TRBV19	-	TRBJ2-7	TGTGCCAGTAGCGAGGGGACCTCATACGAGCAGTACTTC	CASSEGTSYEQYF
-	TRBV29-1	-	TRBJ1-1	TGCAGCGTTGAACCGCACGGAGGGAAGGACACTGAAGCTTTCTTT	CSVEPHGGKDTEAFF
many	TRBV6-1	TRBD2	TRBJ2-5	TGTGCCAGCAGTGAAGCCCTAGCGGGAGGGCTCTGGACCCAGTACTTC	CASSEALAGGLWTQYF
many	TRBV11-2	TRBD2	TRBJ2-7	TGTGCCAGCAGCGCCCGGGGACTAGCGGTTTCCTACGAGCAGTACTTC	CASSARGLAVSYEQYF
-	TRBV12-3/TRBV12-4	-	TRBJ1-2	TGTGCCAGCATACCCGGCTACTATGGCTACACCTTC	CASIPGYYGYTF
many	TRBV11-2	-	TRBJ2-2	TGTGCCAGCAGCCTCCATGCGTCCACCGGGGGGCTGTTTTTT	CASSLHASTGGLFF
-	TRBV30	-	TRBJ2-2	TGTGCCTGGAGACCCCAGGGGTACGGGGAGCTGTTTTTT	CAWRPQGYGELFF
-	TRBV20-1	TRBD1	TRBJ2-5	TGCAGTGCTCCTAGGGACAGGGAAGAGACCCAGTACTTC	CSAPRDREETQYF
many	TRBV2	TRBD2	TRBJ2-2	TGTGCCAGCAGTGCGATAAATAGCGGGAGCCTGAACACCGGGGAGCTGTTTTTT	CASSAINSGSLNTGELFF
-	TRBV12-3/TRBV12-4	-	TRBJ1-1	TGTGCCAGCAGTTTACCCCAGGCCCGTCCTCGGAGCGGAGCTTTCTTT	CASSLPQARPRSGAFF
few	TRBV12-3/TRBV12-4	TRBD1	TRBJ2-2	TGTGCCAGCAGTTTGGAGACAGGGAGAATTAGCGGGGAGCTGTTTTTT	CASSLETGRISGELFF
-	TRBV6-1	-	TRBJ2-7	TGTGCCAGCAGTGGAGCAAGGCGGACCGTCCCCAGCGAGCAGTACTTC	CASSGARRTVPSEQYF
few	TRBV25-1	TRBD1	TRBJ2-5	TGTGCCAGCAGTGAAGGACAGGGCGTGGAGACCCAGTACTTC	CASSEGQGVETQYF
-	TRBV7-6	-	TRBJ2-5	TGTGCCAGCAGCTTATACTCCGGGTCCCAAGAGACCCAGTACTTC	CASSLYSGSQETQYF
-	TRBV28	TRBD2	TRBJ2-2	TGTGCCAGCAGTTTAACCAGCGGGGGTACCGGGGAGCTGTTTTTT	CASSLTSGGTGELFF
-	TRBV12-3/TRBV12-4	TRBD1	TRBJ2-7	TGTGCCAGCAGTTTTGGTTCCGGACAGGGGCCTTTTGAGGAGCAGTACTTC	CASSFGSGQGPFEEQYF